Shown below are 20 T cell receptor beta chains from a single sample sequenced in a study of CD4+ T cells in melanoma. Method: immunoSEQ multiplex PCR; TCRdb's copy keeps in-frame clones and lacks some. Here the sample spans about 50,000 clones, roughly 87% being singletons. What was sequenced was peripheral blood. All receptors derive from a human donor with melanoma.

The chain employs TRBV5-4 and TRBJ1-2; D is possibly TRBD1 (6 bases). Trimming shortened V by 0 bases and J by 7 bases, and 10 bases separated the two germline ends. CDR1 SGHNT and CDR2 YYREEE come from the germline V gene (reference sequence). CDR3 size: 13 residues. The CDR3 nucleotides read TGTGCCAGCAGCTTGGGGGGGGCGCGTGGCTACACCTTC. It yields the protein CASSLGGARGYTF.

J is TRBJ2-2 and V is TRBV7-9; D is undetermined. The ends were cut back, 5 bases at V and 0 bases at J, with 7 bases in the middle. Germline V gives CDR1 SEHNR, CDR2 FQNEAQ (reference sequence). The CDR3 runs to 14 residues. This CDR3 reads CASSPITNTGELFF. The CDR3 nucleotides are TGTGCCAGCAGCCCGATTACGAACACCGGGGAGCTGTTTTTT.

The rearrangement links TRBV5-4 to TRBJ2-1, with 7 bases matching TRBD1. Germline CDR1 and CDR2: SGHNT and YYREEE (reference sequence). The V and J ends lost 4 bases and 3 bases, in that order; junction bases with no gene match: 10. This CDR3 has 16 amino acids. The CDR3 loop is CASSSDDRVGYNEQFF. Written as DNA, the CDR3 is TGTGCCAGCAGCAGTGATGACAGGGTAGGCTACAATGAGCAGTTCTTC.

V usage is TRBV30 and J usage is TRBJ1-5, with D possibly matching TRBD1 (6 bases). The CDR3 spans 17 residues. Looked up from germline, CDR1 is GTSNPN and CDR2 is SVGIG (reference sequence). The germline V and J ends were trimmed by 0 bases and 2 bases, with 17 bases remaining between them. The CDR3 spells CAWSVRGGAGGNQPQHF. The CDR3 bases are TGTGCCTGGAGTGTACGCGGGGGGGCGGGAGGCAATCAGCCCCAGCATTTT. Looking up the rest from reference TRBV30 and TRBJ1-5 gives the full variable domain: SQTIHQWPATLVQPVGSPLSLECTVEGTSNPNLYWYRQAAGRGLQLLFYSVGIGQISSEVPQNLSASRPQDRQFILSSKKLLLSDSGFYLCAWSVRGGAGGNQPQHFGDGTRLSIL.

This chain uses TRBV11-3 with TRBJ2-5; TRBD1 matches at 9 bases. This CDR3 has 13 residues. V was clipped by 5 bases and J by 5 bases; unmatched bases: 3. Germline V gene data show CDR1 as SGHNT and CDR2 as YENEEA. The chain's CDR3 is CASSADRGETQYF. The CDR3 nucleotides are TGTGCCAGCAGCGCTGACAGGGGGGAGACCCAGTACTTC. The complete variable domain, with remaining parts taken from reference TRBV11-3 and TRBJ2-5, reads EAGVVQSPRYKIIEKKQPVAFWCNPISGHNTLYWYLQNLGQGPELLIRYENEEAVDDSQLPKDRFSAERLKGVDSTLKIQPAELGDSAVYLCASSADRGETQYFGPGTRLLVL.

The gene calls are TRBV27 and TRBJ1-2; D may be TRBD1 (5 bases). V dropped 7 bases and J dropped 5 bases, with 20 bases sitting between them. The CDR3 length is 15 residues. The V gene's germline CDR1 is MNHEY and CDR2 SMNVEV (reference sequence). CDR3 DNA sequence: TGTGCCAGCACCCCACACGCGGGACGGAGTTATGGCTACACCTTC. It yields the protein CASTPHAGRSYGYTF.

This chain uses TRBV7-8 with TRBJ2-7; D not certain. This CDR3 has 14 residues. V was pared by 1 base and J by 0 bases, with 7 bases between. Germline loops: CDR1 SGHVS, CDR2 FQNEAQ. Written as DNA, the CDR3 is TGTGCCAGCAGCTTAGTGGGCAGCTCCTACGAGCAGTACTTC. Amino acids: CASSLVGSSYEQYF. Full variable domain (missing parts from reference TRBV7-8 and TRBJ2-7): GAGVSQSPRYKVAKRGQDVALRCDPISGHVSLFWYQQALGQGPEFLTYFQNEAQLDKSGLPSDRFFAERPEGSVSTLKIQRTQQEDSAVYLCASSLVGSSYEQYFGPGTRLTVT.

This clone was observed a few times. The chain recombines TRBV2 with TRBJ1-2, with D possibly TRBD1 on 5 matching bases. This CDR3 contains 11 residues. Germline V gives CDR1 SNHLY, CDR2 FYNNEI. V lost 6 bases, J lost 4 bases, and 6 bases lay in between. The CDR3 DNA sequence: TGTGCCAGCAGGGGGGTCTATGGCTACACCTTC. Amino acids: CASRGVYGYTF.

The CDR3 bases are TGTGCCAGCAGCCCGGGGTCCCTCGGGCAGTACTTC. Translated: CASSPGSLGQYF. The chain couples TRBV7-2 to TRBJ2-7; maybe TRBD2 (5 bases). V lost 5 bases and J 9 bases, leaving 14 bases between the germline ends. The CDR3 spans 12 residues. Germline V gene sequence: CDR1 SGHTA, CDR2 FQGNSA.

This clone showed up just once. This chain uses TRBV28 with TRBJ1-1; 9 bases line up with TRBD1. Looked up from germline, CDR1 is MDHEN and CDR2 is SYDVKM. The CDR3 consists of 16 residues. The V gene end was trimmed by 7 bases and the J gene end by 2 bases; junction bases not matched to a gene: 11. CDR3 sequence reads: CASKLLPGQGNTEAFF. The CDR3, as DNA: TGTGCCAGCAAACTACTTCCGGGACAGGGTAACACTGAAGCTTTCTTT.

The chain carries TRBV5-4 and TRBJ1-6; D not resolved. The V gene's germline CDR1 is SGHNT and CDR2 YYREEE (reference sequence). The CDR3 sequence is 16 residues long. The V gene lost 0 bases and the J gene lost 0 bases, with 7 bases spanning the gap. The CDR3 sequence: CASSLAGSSYNSPLHF. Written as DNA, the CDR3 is TGTGCCAGCAGCTTGGCCGGCAGCTCCTATAATTCACCCCTCCACTTT.

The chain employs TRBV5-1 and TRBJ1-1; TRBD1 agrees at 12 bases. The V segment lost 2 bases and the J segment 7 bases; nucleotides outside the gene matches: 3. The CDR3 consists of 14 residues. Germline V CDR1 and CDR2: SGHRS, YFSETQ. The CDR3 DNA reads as TGCGCCAGCAGCTTCGGGACAGGGGGCGGTGAAGCTTTCTTT. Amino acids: CASSFGTGGGEAFF.

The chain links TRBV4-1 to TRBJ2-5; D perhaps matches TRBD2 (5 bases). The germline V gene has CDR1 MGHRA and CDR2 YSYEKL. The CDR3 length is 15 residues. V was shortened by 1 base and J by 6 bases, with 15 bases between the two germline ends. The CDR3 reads CASSQGYGLPKTQYF. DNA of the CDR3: TGCGCCAGCAGCCAAGGGTATGGACTCCCGAAGACCCAGTACTTC.

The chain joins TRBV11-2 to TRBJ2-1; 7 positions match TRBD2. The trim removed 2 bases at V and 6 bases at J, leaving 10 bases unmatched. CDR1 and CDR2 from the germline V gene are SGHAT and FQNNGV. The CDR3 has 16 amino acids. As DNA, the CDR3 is TGTGCCAGCAGCTTAATCACTAGCGTTTACCCCAATGAGCAGTTCTTC. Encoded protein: CASSLITSVYPNEQFF.

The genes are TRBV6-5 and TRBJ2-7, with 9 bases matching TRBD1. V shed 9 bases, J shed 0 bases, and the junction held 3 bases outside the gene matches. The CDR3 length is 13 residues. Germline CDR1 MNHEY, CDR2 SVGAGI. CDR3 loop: CASGQGSSYEQYF. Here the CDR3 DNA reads TGTGCCAGTGGACAGGGGAGCTCCTACGAGCAGTACTTC.

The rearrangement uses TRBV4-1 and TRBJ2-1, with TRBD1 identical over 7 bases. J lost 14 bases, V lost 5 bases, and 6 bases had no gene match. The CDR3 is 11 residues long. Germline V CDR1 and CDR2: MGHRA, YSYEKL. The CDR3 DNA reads TGCGCCAGCAGCGTGGGACAGAATAAGTTCTTC. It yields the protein CASSVGQNKFF.

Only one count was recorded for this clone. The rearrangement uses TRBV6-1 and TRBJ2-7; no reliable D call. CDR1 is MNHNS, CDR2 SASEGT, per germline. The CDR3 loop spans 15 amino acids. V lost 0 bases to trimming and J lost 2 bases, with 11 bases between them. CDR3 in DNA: TGTGCCAGCAGTGAAGCAGTAGCTGGGGCCTACGAGCAGTACTTC. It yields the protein CASSEAVAGAYEQYF.

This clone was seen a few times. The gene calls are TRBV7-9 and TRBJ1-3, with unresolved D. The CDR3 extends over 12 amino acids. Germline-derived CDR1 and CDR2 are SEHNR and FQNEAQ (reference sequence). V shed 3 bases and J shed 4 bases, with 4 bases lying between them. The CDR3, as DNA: TGTGCCAGCAGCTTCGCAGGAAACACCATATATTTT. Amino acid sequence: CASSFAGNTIYF. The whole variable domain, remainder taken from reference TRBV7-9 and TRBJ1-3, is DTGVSQNPRHKITKRGQNVTFRCDPISEHNRLYWYRQTLGQGPEFLTYFQNEAQLEKSRLLSDRFSAERPKGSFSTLEIQRTEQGDSAMYLCASSFAGNTIYFGEGSWLTVV.

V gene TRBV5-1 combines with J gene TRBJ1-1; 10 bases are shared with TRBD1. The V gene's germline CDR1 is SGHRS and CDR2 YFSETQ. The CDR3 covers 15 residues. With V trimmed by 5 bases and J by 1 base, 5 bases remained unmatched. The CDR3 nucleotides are TGCGCCAGCAGGACAGGGGGCTTGGAGAACACTGAAGCTTTCTTT. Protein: CASRTGGLENTEAFF. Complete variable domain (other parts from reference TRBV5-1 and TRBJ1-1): KAGVTQTPRYLIKTRGQQVTLSCSPISGHRSVSWYQQTPGQGLQFLFEYFSETQRNKGNFPGRFSGRQFSNSRSEMNVSTLELGDSALYLCASRTGGLENTEAFFGQGTRLTVV.

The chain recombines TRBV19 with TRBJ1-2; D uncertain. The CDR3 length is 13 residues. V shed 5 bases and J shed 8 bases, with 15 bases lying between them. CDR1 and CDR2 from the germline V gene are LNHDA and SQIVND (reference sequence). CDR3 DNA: TGTGCCAGTAGTCCACGGACGGCCTGGGGCTACACCTTC. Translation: CASSPRTAWGYTF. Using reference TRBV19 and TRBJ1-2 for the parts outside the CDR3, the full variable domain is DGGITQSPKYLFRKEGQNVTLSCEQNLNHDAMYWYRQDPGQGLRLIYYSQIVNDFQKGDIAEGYSVSREKKESFPLTVTSAQKNPTAFYLCASSPRTAWGYTFGSGTRLTVV.